The 6 T cell receptor beta chains below were found in one sample sequenced in a study of blood T cells in healthy people across ages. Next came a second PCR, run for roughly 6 to 11 cycles, which used a sample-barcoded 5' primer along with a J-beta primer mix. One entry per CDR3 protein, called by TCRdb with MiXCR from the 5' RACE reads. The sample includes about 1,800,000 distinct CDR3 sequences, roughly 27% of them seen just once. Sequences were obtained from blood. Source of these receptors: a woman aged 25-40 years in good health.

This clonotype was counted only a few times. This chain uses TRBV18 with TRBJ1-1; 7 nucleotides agree with TRBD1. CDR3 length equals 12 residues. CDR1 KGHSH and CDR2 LQKENI come from the germline V gene. J lost 10 bases, V lost 5 bases, and 7 bases had no gene match. CDR3 in amino acids: CASSDDRARAFF. DNA for the CDR3: TGTGCCAGCTCAGACGACAGGGCTAGAGCTTTCTTT. Full variable domain (missing parts from reference TRBV18 and TRBJ1-1): NAGVMQNPRHLVRRRGQEARLRCSPMKGHSHVYWYRQLPEEGLKFMVYLQKENIIDESGMPKERFSAEFPKEGPSILRIQQVVRGDSAAYFCASSDDRARAFFGQGTRLTVV.

This chain connects TRBV7-9 to TRBJ2-3; 9 bases map to TRBD2. The junction had 5 bases not matched to a gene; V was cut back by 5 bases and J by 2 bases. This CDR3 is 15 amino acids long. The germline CDR1 and CDR2 sequences are SEHNR and FQNEAQ (reference sequence). This CDR3 is CASSGSGGVTDTQYF. CDR3 in DNA: TGTGCCAGCAGCGGTAGCGGGGGTGTCACAGATACGCAGTATTTT.

The rearrangement joins TRBV29-1 to TRBJ2-1, with TRBD2 matching 8 bases. There are 15 residues in the CDR3. CDR1 and CDR2 (germline): SQVTM, ANQGSEA. V dropped 4 bases and J dropped 4; count of bases not matched to a gene: 9. Here the CDR3 reads CSVVGGAGHYNEQFF. For the CDR3, the DNA is TGCAGCGTTGTCGGGGGGGCAGGGCATTACAATGAGCAGTTCTTC.

This clonotype was detected many times. The V call is TRBV12-3 or TRBV12-4, the J call TRBJ2-5, with 8 nucleotides matching TRBD1. The J call may be in error: the DNA end matches TRBJ2-7 better. The CDR3 covers 14 residues. The CDR3 protein is CASTPTGVIAEQYF. DNA for the CDR3: TGTGCCAGCACCCCGACAGGGGTTATCGCCGAGCAGTACTTC.

About this clonotype itself: The junction and the germline gene differ at one end; a read error may be behind it. The genes are TRBV7-6 and TRBJ1-1, with 8 bases that match TRBD1. The CDR3 spans 14 residues. The germline V gene encodes CDR1 SGHVS and CDR2 FNYEAQ. The CDR3 DNA reads TGTGCCGGCAGAGCAGGGACAGGGAACACTGAAGCTTTCTTT. Translated, it gives CAGRAGTGNTEAFF. Together with reference TRBV7-6 and TRBJ1-1, the CDR3 gives the full variable domain: GAGVSQSPRYKVTKRGQDVALRCDPISGHVSLYWYRQALGQGPEFLTYFNYEAQQDKSGLPNDRFSAERPEGSISTLTIQRTEQRDSAMYRCAGRAGTGNTEAFFGQGTRLTVV.

The chain joins TRBV12-3 or TRBV12-4 to TRBJ2-3; D assignment may be TRBD1 or TRBD2 (5 bases each). Trimming pared 4 bases from V and 1 base from J, leaving 12 bases between. This CDR3 has 15 amino acids. The CDR3 nucleotides are TGTGCCAGCAGTTGGGACCGTTACGGCACAGATACGCAGTATTTT. Amino acids: CASSWDRYGTDTQYF.